These 13 T cell receptor beta chains share one sample of origin, sequenced in a study of shared clonotypes between healthy human individuals. Sequenced by immunoSEQ multiplex PCR; TCRdb stores in-frame clones only, minus some. The table records some 1.4 million clones, roughly 96% of them present only once. Input material: naive CD4+ T cells sorted from blood. Described subset: CD45RA+ positively selected. The receptors derive from a man aged 25-45 years in good health.

The chain is built from TRBV5-1 and TRBJ2-7; possible D gene TRBD1, 6 bases. Trimming stripped 4 bases from V and 3 bases from J, with 11 bases between. From germline, CDR1 is SGHRS and CDR2 YFSETQ. The CDR3 has 13 amino acids. The CDR3 DNA reads TGCGCCAGCAGCATTGGACAGTACTACGAGCAGTACTTC. This gives the protein CASSIGQYYEQYF. The full variable domain, rest sourced from reference TRBV5-1 and TRBJ2-7, is KAGVTQTPRYLIKTRGQQVTLSCSPISGHRSVSWYQQTPGQGLQFLFEYFSETQRNKGNFPGRFSGRQFSNSRSEMNVSTLELGDSALYLCASSIGQYYEQYFGPGTRLTVT.

The chain combines TRBV28 with TRBJ2-3; a weak D match, TRBD1 (6 bases). Trimming took off 3 bases at V and 2 bases at J, with 12 bases between the two ends. CDR3 length equals 15 residues. Germline V gene sequence: CDR1 MDHEN, CDR2 SYDVKM. CDR3 residues: CASSLIGQNTDTQYF. Written as DNA, the CDR3 is TGTGCCAGCAGTTTGATCGGACAGAACACAGATACGCAGTATTTT.

The gene calls are TRBV11-3 and TRBJ2-1; possibly TRBD1 or TRBD2 for D (6 bases each). V lost 3 bases to trimming and J lost 4 bases, with 13 bases between them. This CDR3 contains 15 residues. The germline V gene has CDR1 SGHNT and CDR2 YENEEA. The CDR3 protein is CASSFGGGGYNEQFF. The CDR3 DNA reads as TGTGCCAGCAGCTTCGGGGGCGGCGGGTACAATGAGCAGTTCTTC.

V and J are TRBV19 and TRBJ2-7; tentatively, D is TRBD2 (6 bases). V lost 3 bases and J 2 bases, leaving 23 bases between the germline ends. The CDR3 loop spans 18 amino acids. From germline, CDR1 is LNHDA and CDR2 SQIVND (reference sequence). CDR3 residues: CASSIGWGSGGLTYEQYF. In nucleotides, the CDR3 is TGTGCCAGTAGTATTGGGTGGGGATCCGGGGGTCTTACCTACGAGCAGTACTTC.

The rearrangement uses TRBV18 and TRBJ2-2, with TRBD2 identical over 12 bases. CDR1 is KGHSH and CDR2 is LQKENI in the germline V gene. The CDR3 loop spans 20 amino acids. With V trimmed by 6 bases and J by 5 bases, 19 bases remained unmatched. This CDR3 reads CASSRRTGTSGPKGTGELFF. CDR3 bases: TGTGCCAGCTCGCGAAGGACCGGGACTAGCGGGCCTAAGGGGACCGGGGAGCTGTTTTTT.

This clone was detected once. V usage is TRBV2 and J usage is TRBJ1-1; the match to TRBD1 covers 7 bases. Germline V lookup: CDR1 SNHLY, CDR2 FYNNEI. This CDR3 contains 13 residues. V was clipped by 6 bases and J by 3 bases; unmatched bases: 4. The CDR3 bases are TGTGCCAGCAGCTATGACAGGGACACTGAAGCTTTCTTT. Its translation: CASSYDRDTEAFF. The full variable domain, in which reference TRBV2 and TRBJ1-1 provide the parts outside the CDR3, is EPEVTQTPSHQVTQMGQEVILRCVPISNHLYFYWYRQILGQKVEFLVSFYNNEISEKSEIFDDQFSVERPDGSNFTLKIRSTKLEDSAMYFCASSYDRDTEAFFGQGTRLTVV.

The chain combines TRBV18 with TRBJ2-1; 10 positions agree with TRBD2. V lost 3 bases, J lost 7 bases, and 9 bases stayed unmatched. Germline CDR1 and CDR2: KGHSH and LQKENI. The CDR3 has 16 residues. The DNA for the CDR3 is TGTGCCAGCTCACCTTTGCTAGCGGGAGTAGGGAATGAGCAGTTCTTC. Its protein is CASSPLLAGVGNEQFF.

The chain combines TRBV28 with TRBJ2-5; 11 bases are a match to TRBD1. The CDR3 covers 17 residues. Trimming removed 6 bases from V and 4 bases from J; junction bases left unmatched: 13. The germline gives CDR1 MDHEN, CDR2 SYDVKM. The CDR3 loop reads CASRKNTGQGALETQYF. CDR3 nucleotides: TGTGCCAGCAGAAAAAATACCGGACAGGGGGCCTTAGAGACCCAGTACTTC.

The chain links TRBV11-3 to TRBJ2-1; D uncertain. Between the trimmed V and J ends, which lost 5 bases and 5 bases, there was a span of 13 bases. CDR1 and CDR2 (germline): SGHNT, YENEEA. The CDR3 is made up of 14 amino acids. The CDR3 sequence: CASSRSSQNNEQFF. The CDR3 DNA sequence: TGTGCCAGCAGCCGGTCTTCCCAAAACAATGAGCAGTTCTTC.

The chain has TRBV29-1 and TRBJ1-2; the D gene is possibly TRBD1 (6 bases). Germline V gene data show CDR1 as SQVTM and CDR2 as ANQGSEA. The CDR3 loop spans 13 amino acids. V gave up 7 bases and J gave up 7 bases, with 19 bases separating them. The CDR3 here is CSADGTGYPGYTF. CDR3 DNA: TGCAGCGCCGACGGTACAGGGTACCCTGGCTACACCTTC.

The chain joins TRBV6-1 to TRBJ1-5, with D unclear. The length of the CDR3 is 15 residues. V lost 7 bases and J 0 bases, leaving 13 bases between the germline ends. The germline CDR1 and CDR2 sequences are MNHNS and SASEGT. For the CDR3, the DNA is TGTGCCAGCATCATGACTGAGATTAGCAATCAGCCCCAGCATTTT. As protein: CASIMTEISNQPQHF.

The V and J genes are TRBV18 and TRBJ2-5, with unresolved D. Per the germline V gene, CDR1 is KGHSH and CDR2 is LQKENI. The CDR3 is 12 amino acids. V was shortened by 6 bases and J by 13 bases, with 18 bases between the two germline ends. The CDR3 is CASSAAFRSWYF. The CDR3 coding sequence is TGTGCCAGCTCGGCAGCATTTAGGTCCTGGTACTTC.

Note on this clone: In the same sample, other DNA sequences code for this CDR3. The V gene is TRBV7-9, the J gene TRBJ1-5; possibly TRBD1 for D (6 bases). The germline CDR1 and CDR2 sequences are SEHNR and FQNEAQ (reference sequence). Deletions cut 5 bases from V and 0 bases from J, with 11 bases between. The CDR3 totals 15 residues. CDR3 nucleotides: TGTGCCAGCAGCCTGACAGGTGATAGCAATCAGCCCCAGCATTTT. It encodes CASSLTGDSNQPQHF.